Judged by abundance, the clone carrying this T cell receptor beta chain is medium-sized. None of the patients had undergone any treatment ahead of thyroid surgery. These data belong to a study of metastatic and nonmetastatic thyroid tumors. With MiXCR, TCRdb called clones anew from the PCR reads. Among some 10,000 clones listed, less than 15% were seen once. The CDR3 is 15 amino acids. V lost 4 bases, J lost 3 bases, and 13 bases lay in between. Germline assignment: CDR1 MNHEY and CDR2 SVGEGT. The clonotype was recovered from a female donor with papillary thyroid cancer or a benign thyroid nodule (not recorded which). Some clones in this sample may be carry-over from other donors' samples. V gene TRBV6-2 or TRBV6-3 combines with J gene TRBJ1-5; tentatively, D is TRBD1 (6 bases). Sequenced sample: blood. CDR3 amino acids: CASSSHYRDNQPQHF. DNA of the CDR3: TGTGCCAGCAGTTCCCACTACAGGGACAATCAGCCCCAGCATTTT.